This T cell receptor beta chain comes out of a study of cytomegalovirus exposure and HLA in healthy donors. Whole-study context: It was reported in a later analysis that the same platform had been used for the 120 validation repertoires as for the 550 to 750 first-cohort repertoires. Study findings and constraints: Cytomegalovirus status was reportedly diagnosed by the classifier with high sensitivity and specificity.

As concerns this clone: Its matching antigen is unknown.

The table came from immunoSEQ multiplex PCR; TCRdb's copy has only in-frame clones and leaves some out. The table includes fewer than 150,000 clones, around nine tenths detected once. Input material: PBMCs. The origin of this receptor is a woman under 30 in good health and CMV-seropositive.

DNA for the CDR3: TGTGCCAGTAGTAACAGGGATACTAACTATGGCTACACCTTC. It encodes CASSNRDTNYGYTF. The V call is TRBV19, the J call TRBJ1-2; possible D gene TRBD1, 6 bases. V gave up 4 bases and J gave up 0 bases, with 9 bases separating them. Germline lookup yields CDR1 LNHDA and CDR2 SQIVND (reference sequence). The CDR3 has 14 amino acids. Filled out from reference TRBV19 and TRBJ1-2, the complete variable domain reads DGGITQSPKYLFRKEGQNVTLSCEQNLNHDAMYWYRQDPGQGLRLIYYSQIVNDFQKGDIAEGYSVSREKKESFPLTVTSAQKNPTAFYLCASSNRDTNYGYTFGSGTRLTVV.